The clone carrying this T cell receptor (beta chain) was seen more than once but under ten times. Antigen specificity is unknown. Gene names refer to mouse genes. The read terminates 4 residues ahead of where the CDR3 ends, so the germline J gene completes it. The entry originates in a study of CD8+ T cells in alopecia areata. Study conclusions and caveats: Scalp repertoires also include resident alphabeta T cells from normal skin.

The J segment lost 2 bases and the V segment lost 6 bases, leaving 5 bases of the junction unmatched. This CDR3 spans 14 amino acids. CDR1 and CDR2 (germline): NSHNY, SYGAGN. The sequencing template was cDNA reverse transcribed from extracted RNA. Method: immunoSEQ multiplex PCR; TCRdb's copy keeps in-frame clones and lacks some. Observed are about 270,000 clones, no singletons, with the top ten taking approximately 1.2%. It was with CD4, CD8alpha, NKG2D, NKG2ACE and other markers that pooled cutaneous lymph node cells were sorted. The sequenced sample was CD4+ T cells sorted from a lymph node. This TCR came from a C3H/HeJ mouse with alopecia areata. The strain's MHC: H2-k. The chain links TRBV13-1 to TRBJ1-2; 9 nucleotides agree with TRBD1. The DNA read from the CDR3 is TGTGCCAGCAAAACCGGGACAGGGAACTCC. Residues: CASKTGTGNS. The complete CDR3 sequence is CASKTGTGNSDYTF.